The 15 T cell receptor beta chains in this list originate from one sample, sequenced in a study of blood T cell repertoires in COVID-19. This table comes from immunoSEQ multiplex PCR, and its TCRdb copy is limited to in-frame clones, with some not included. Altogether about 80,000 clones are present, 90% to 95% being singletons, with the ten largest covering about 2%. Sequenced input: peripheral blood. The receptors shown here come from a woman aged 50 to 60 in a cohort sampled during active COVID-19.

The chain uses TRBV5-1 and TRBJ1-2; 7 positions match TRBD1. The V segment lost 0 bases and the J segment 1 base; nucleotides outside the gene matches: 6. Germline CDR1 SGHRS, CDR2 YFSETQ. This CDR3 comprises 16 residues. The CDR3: CASSLEGPGGNYGYTF. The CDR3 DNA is TGCGCCAGCAGCTTGGAGGGTCCAGGGGGTAACTATGGCTACACCTTC.

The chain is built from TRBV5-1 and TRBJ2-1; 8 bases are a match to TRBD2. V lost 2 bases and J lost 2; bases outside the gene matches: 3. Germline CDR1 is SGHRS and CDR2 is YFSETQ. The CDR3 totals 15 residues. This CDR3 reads CASSLPGLAYNEQFF. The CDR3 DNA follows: TGCGCCAGCAGCTTACCGGGACTAGCCTACAATGAGCAGTTCTTC.

In DNA, the CDR3 is TGTGCCAGCACCCGGACAGGGTCGAGTGAAAAACTGTTTTTT. It encodes CASTRTGSSEKLFF. The chain carries TRBV6-6 and TRBJ1-4; 8 bases are shared with TRBD1. The CDR3 totals 14 residues. The V gene end was trimmed by 7 bases and the J gene end by 7 bases; junction bases not matched to a gene: 8. Germline V gives CDR1 MNHNY, CDR2 SVGAGI (reference sequence).

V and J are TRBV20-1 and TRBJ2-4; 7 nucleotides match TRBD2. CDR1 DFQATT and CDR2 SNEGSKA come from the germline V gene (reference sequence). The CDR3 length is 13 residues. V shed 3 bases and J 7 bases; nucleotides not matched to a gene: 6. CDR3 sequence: CSASGPAGNIQYF. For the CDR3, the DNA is TGCAGTGCTAGTGGTCCAGCGGGGAACATTCAGTACTTC.

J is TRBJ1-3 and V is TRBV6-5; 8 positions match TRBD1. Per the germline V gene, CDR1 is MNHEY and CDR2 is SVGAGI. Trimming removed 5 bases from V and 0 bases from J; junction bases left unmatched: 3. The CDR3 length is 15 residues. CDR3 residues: CASSRQGNSGNTIYF. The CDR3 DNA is TGTGCCAGCAGTAGACAGGGGAACTCTGGAAACACCATATATTTT.

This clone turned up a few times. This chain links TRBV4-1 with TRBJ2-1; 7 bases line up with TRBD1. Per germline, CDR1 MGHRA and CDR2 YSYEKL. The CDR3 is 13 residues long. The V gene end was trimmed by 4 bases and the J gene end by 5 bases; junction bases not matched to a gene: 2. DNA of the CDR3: TGCGCCAGCAGCCCGGGACAGAACAATGAGCAGTTCTTC. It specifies CASSPGQNNEQFF.

The CDR3 bases are TGTGCCAGCAGCCTACCTGAGACAGGGATAAGAGGCTACACCTTC. Protein: CASSLPETGIRGYTF. The rearrangement joins TRBV5-6 to TRBJ1-2; TRBD1 aligns across 7 bases. This CDR3 is 15 amino acids long. Germline CDR1 and CDR2: SGHDT and YYEEEE. V shed 4 bases, J shed 8 bases, and the junction held 14 bases outside the gene matches.

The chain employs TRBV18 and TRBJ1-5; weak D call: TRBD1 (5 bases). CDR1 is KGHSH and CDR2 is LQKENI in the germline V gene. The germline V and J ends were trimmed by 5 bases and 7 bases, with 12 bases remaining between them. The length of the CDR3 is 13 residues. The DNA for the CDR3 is TGTGCCAGCTCAATCAGGGAAGAACAGCCCCAGCATTTT. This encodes CASSIREEQPQHF.

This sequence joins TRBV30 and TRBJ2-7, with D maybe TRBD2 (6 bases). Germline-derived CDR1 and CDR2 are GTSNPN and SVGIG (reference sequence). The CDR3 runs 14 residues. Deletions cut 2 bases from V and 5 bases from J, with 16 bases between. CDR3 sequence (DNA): TGTGCCTGGAGTCGCGGGACTCCGCCGGACGAGCAGTACTTC. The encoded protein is CAWSRGTPPDEQYF.

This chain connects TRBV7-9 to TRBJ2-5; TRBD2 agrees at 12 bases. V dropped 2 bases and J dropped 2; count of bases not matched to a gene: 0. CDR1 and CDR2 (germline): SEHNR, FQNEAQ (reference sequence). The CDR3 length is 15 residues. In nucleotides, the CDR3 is TGTGCCAGCAGCTTACTAGCGGGAGGGCAAGAGACCCAGTACTTC. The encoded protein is CASSLLAGGQETQYF. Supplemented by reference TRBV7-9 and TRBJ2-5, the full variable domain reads DTGVSQNPRHKITKRGQNVTFRCDPISEHNRLYWYRQTLGQGPEFLTYFQNEAQLEKSRLLSDRFSAERPKGSFSTLEIQRTEQGDSAMYLCASSLLAGGQETQYFGPGTRLLVL.

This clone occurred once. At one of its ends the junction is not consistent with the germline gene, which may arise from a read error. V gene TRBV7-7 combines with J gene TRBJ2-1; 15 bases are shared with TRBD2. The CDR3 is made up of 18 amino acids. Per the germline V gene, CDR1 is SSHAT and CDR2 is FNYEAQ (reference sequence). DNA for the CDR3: TGTGCTAGCAGCGTGGCCGCGGGACTAGCGGGAGGACGTAATGAGCAGTTCTTC. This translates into CASSVAAGLAGGRNEQFF.

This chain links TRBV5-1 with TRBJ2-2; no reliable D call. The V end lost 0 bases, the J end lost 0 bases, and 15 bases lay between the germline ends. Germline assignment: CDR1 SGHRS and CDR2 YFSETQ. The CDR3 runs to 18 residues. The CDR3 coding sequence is TGCGCCAGCAGCTTGGGCTCGTTTTCGGCGGCGAACACCGGGGAGCTGTTTTTT. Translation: CASSLGSFSAANTGELFF.

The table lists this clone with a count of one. The CDR3 bases are TGTGCCAGCAATCCTCTTTCGACAGGGGGCAAAGGTTCCTACAATGAGCAGTTCTTC. Its protein product is CASNPLSTGGKGSYNEQFF. The chain joins TRBV28 to TRBJ2-1; 10 nucleotides line up with TRBD1. V lost 7 bases and J lost 1; bases outside the gene matches: 16. Germline V gene sequence: CDR1 MDHEN, CDR2 SYDVKM. CDR3 length equals 19 residues.

The CDR3 spells CASSLGPPPQPQHF. The DNA for the CDR3 is TGTGCCAGCAGCCTAGGGCCCCCTCCTCAGCCCCAGCATTTT. This chain uses TRBV11-3 with TRBJ1-5; the D is unclear. Looked up from germline, CDR1 is SGHNT and CDR2 is YENEEA. This CDR3 has 14 amino acids. Deletions cut 5 bases from V and 6 bases from J, with 14 bases between.

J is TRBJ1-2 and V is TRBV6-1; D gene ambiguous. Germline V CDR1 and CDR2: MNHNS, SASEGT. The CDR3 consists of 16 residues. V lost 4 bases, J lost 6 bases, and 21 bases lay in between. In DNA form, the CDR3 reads TGTGCCAGCAGTGTACTAGGGAAACCCCAACCTAATGGCTACACCTTC. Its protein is CASSVLGKPQPNGYTF.